This T cell receptor (beta chain) was observed in a study of preoperative IRX-2 immunotherapy in early breast cancer. This CDR3 spans 15 amino acids. The germline V gene has CDR1 GTSNPN and CDR2 SVGIG (reference sequence). The V and J ends lost 1 base and 4 bases, in that order; junction bases with no gene match: 5. Noted treatment: preoperative locoregional IRX-2 cytokine immunotherapy. This phase Ib study tested locoregional IRX-2 cytokine immunotherapy given before surgery. Produced via immunoSEQ multiplex PCR; TCRdb's table is partial and in-frame only. This repertoire shows roughly 99,000 clones, roughly 85% found once; its top ten account for roughly 2%.

This sequence originates from a human donor with breast cancer. Material: tumor tissue, obtained after IRX-2 immunotherapy. This rearrangement joins TRBV30 to TRBJ1-2; the match to TRBD1 covers 11 bases. Here the CDR3 DNA reads TGTGCCTGGAGTGATGGACAGGGGGCCTTCTATGGCTACACCTTC. Amino acid sequence: CAWSDGQGAFYGYTF.